The entry that follows covers one T cell receptor beta chain sequence. What antigen it recognizes has not been identified. No quality values exist for individual bases; no much larger clone is one base distant. The CDR3, from cysteine to phenylalanine, totals 15 residues. The entry retains the CDR3 DNA only, 45 bases that are in frame from base 1. The junction carries 13 bases between V and J, which are trimmed by 3 bases and 2 bases respectively. Reading the germline V gene gives CDR1 MDHEN and CDR2 SYDVKM. The sample belongs to a study of OX40 agonist ivuxolimab in advanced cancers. Regarding the study in general: Ivuxolimab, which targeted the costimulatory receptor OX40 (CD134), was an agonistic, fully human IgG2 monoclonal antibody. Prior anti-PD-1, anti-PD-L1 or anti-CTLA-4 therapy was permitted, and checkpoint inhibitors had been received by less than 45% of dose-escalation patients. Among the approximately 54 dose-escalation patients, some 19 had hepatocellular carcinoma, about 15 melanoma, 9 renal cell carcinoma and 9 head and neck cancer. Peripheral TCRbeta sequencing aimed to test whether ivuxolimab altered TCR sequence diversity and caused clonal T-cell expansion. Partial responses occurred in three dose-escalation patients: two with cutaneous melanoma and one with hepatocellular carcinoma. The monotherapy dose-escalation portion (N ≈ 52 patients) of the phase I ivuxolimab trial is reported in the paper. Intravenous ivuxolimab was administered to patients every 2 weeks at six dose levels: 0.01, 0.1, 0.3, 1.5, 3 and 10 mg/kg. The dose-escalation cohort was 82.7% male with a mean age of about 65 years, ranging from roughly 20 to 80. The paper as a whole reports these results and caveats: Low levels of normalized T-cell clonal expansion were also shown by some nonresponding patients. After ivuxolimab, expanded clones were on average more numerous among CD8+ T cells than among CD4+ T cells. At doses of 0.1 to 3.0 mg/kg, clonal expansion of both CD4+ and CD8+ T cells in blood was seen between baseline and week 6. Antigen specificity was not determined for the clonally expanded peripheral T cells. Partial responders in the 0.1-3.0 mg/kg groups had among the lowest normalized peripheral clonal expansion, especially among CD8+ T cells.

The trial excluded patients who had a history of autoimmune disease or who were on systemic immunosuppression. Peripheral blood for TCR sequencing was collected from all dose cohorts at baseline, on cycle 4 day 1, and on cycle 7 day 1. Samples came from an open-label, multicenter, first-in-human phase I dose-escalation trial of ivuxolimab. The trial enrolled adults with locally advanced or metastatic head and neck squamous cell, hepatocellular, melanoma or renal cell carcinoma. Before TCR sequencing, CD4+ T cells and CD8+ T cells from peripheral blood were sorted into separate populations. To sequence the TCRbeta CDR3 region, genomic DNA was isolated from the sorted cells. The immunoSEQ Assay was used for sequencing of TCRbeta CDR3 regions. Held by TCRdb, this immuneACCESS table contains in-frame sequences only and omits some clones. Under half of the omission traces to an unresolved V gene where checked; the cause of the rest is unknown. The table for this sample lists 65,000 to 85,000 clones; about nine tenths of them were counted only once. 0.15% to 0.2% of the sample lies in the top ten.

Sequencing used CD4+ or CD8+ T cells sorted from blood, obtained in a trial of the OX40 agonist ivuxolimab. This clonotype was sampled from an adult with an advanced solid tumor such as melanoma, head and neck, liver or kidney cancer. This sequence uses TRBV28 and TRBJ1-1; a tentative D match to TRBD1 spans 5 bases. The nucleotide sequence is given as TGTGCCAGCAGTTTTAATGACAGAAGCAACACTGAAGCTTTCTTT. Its translation is CASSFNDRSNTEAFF.